The 22 T cell receptor beta chains reported below all come from one sample, sequenced in a study of T cell repertoires in cytomegalovirus infection. TCRdb recomputed calls from the reads with MiXCR, one row per CDR3 protein. The sample shows 250,000 or so distinct CDR3 sequences, more than 9% of them seen only once. Sequencing used PBMCs. Receptors originate from a human donor in good health (CMV status not recorded). Some clones in this sample may be carry-over from other donors' samples.

The V and J genes are TRBV29-1 and TRBJ2-3; D gene ambiguous. Germline loops: CDR1 SQVTM, CDR2 ANQGSEA. Between the trimmed V and J ends, which lost 1 base and 2 bases, there was a span of 1 base. The length of the CDR3 is 11 residues. The CDR3 sequence: CSVEVTDTQYF. CDR3 DNA sequence: TGCAGCGTTGAAGTCACAGATACGCAGTATTTT.

This clonotype occurred a few times. The rearrangement joins TRBV28 to TRBJ2-7; 7 nucleotides match TRBD1. The CDR3 runs 15 residues. Per germline, CDR1 MDHEN and CDR2 SYDVKM. Germline trimming cut 3 bases from V and 4 bases from J; bases unmatched to any gene: 9. CDR3 in DNA: TGTGCCAGCAGTTTGTTACCGGGACAGAAGTACGAGCAGTACTTC. This codes for CASSLLPGQKYEQYF.

The chain employs TRBV7-2 and TRBJ1-5; D is possibly TRBD1 (6 bases). The V end was cut by 3 bases, the J end by 6 bases, with 9 bases between. Germline CDR1 and CDR2: SGHTA and FQGNSA. This CDR3 region has 13 residues. CDR3 protein: CASSFRGGQPQHF. The CDR3 region has the DNA TGTGCCAGCAGCTTCAGGGGAGGTCAGCCCCAGCATTTT.

About this clonotype itself: One end of the junction fails to match germline, which may point to a read error. The CDR3 sequence is CASGYSRLAGGTYEQYF. Here the CDR3 DNA reads TGTGCCAGCGGTTACTCGCGGTTAGCGGGGGGGACCTACGAGCAGTACTTC. V gene TRBV6-2 or TRBV6-3 combines with J gene TRBJ2-7; TRBD2 matches at 11 bases. Germline loops: CDR1 MNHEY, CDR2 SVGEGT. CDR3 size: 17 residues.

This clonotype was detected only once. V usage is TRBV18 and J usage is TRBJ2-1; 10 bases line up with TRBD2. Trimming removed 3 bases from V and 5 bases from J; junction bases left unmatched: 10. CDR3 length: 17 amino acids. Germline V gene data show CDR1 as KGHSH and CDR2 as LQKENI. The CDR3 loop reads CASSPPPLAGVNNEQFF. CDR3 bases: TGTGCCAGCTCACCCCCCCCCCTAGCGGGAGTTAACAATGAGCAGTTCTTC.

This clonotype has a count of ten or more. This chain links TRBV5-1 with TRBJ2-3, with D unclear. Germline CDR1 is SGHRS and CDR2 is YFSETQ. Trimming shortened V by 4 bases and J by 6 bases, and 21 bases separated the two germline ends. The CDR3 has 16 residues. The CDR3 loop reads CASSSDPAVSGDTQYF. The CDR3, as DNA: TGCGCCAGCAGCAGCGATCCGGCGGTATCCGGTGATACGCAGTATTTT.

This clonotype was detected many times. The chain is built from TRBV28 and TRBJ2-7, with TRBD1 identical over 8 bases. After removal of 3 bases from V and 4 bases from J, the junction contained 5 bases not matched to a gene. Germline CDR1 reads MDHEN; CDR2 reads SYDVKM. This CDR3 is built from 14 residues. In DNA form, the CDR3 reads TGTGCCAGCAGTTTGACAGGGGAGGAGTACGAGCAGTACTTC. This encodes CASSLTGEEYEQYF.

This clonotype was detected ten times or more. The chain is built from TRBV28 and TRBJ1-5, with D unclear. The V gene lost 8 bases and the J gene lost 1 base, with 6 bases spanning the gap. CDR1 and CDR2 (germline): MDHEN, SYDVKM. CDR3 length: 12 residues. The CDR3 reads CASLRSNQPQHF. CDR3 DNA sequence: TGTGCCAGCCTTAGAAGCAATCAGCCCCAGCATTTT.

This clonotype was seen at least ten times. The V gene is TRBV7-8, the J gene TRBJ2-5, with 10 bases fitting TRBD2. Germline V gene lookup returns CDR1 SGHVS and CDR2 FQNEAQ. This CDR3 has 15 residues. V lost 5 bases and J lost 5; bases outside the gene matches: 8. The CDR3 reads CASSDGLAARETQYF. The DNA for the CDR3 is TGTGCCAGCAGCGACGGACTAGCGGCCCGGGAGACCCAGTACTTC.

In this sample, this clonotype turned up many times. The V and J genes are TRBV28 and TRBJ1-4; D is perhaps TRBD1 (5 bases). With 3 bases removed from V and 3 bases from J, the gap between germline ends came to 14 bases. The V gene's germline CDR1 is MDHEN and CDR2 SYDVKM. The CDR3 runs to 16 residues. CDR3 residues: CASSLAGKLANEKLFF. DNA for the CDR3: TGTGCCAGCAGTTTGGCAGGGAAGTTGGCTAATGAAAAACTGTTTTTT.

This clonotype was counted at least ten times. The chain combines TRBV28 with TRBJ2-5; possibly TRBD2 for D (6 bases). The CDR3 contains 13 residues. Germline V gene lookup returns CDR1 MDHEN and CDR2 SYDVKM. The V and J ends lost 5 bases and 5 bases respectively, with 12 bases between them. The DNA of the CDR3 is TGTGCCAGCAGTCGTGGTCGGGAGGAGACCCAGTACTTC. Its protein is CASSRGREETQYF.

This chain connects TRBV5-1 to TRBJ2-7; the match to TRBD1 covers 7 bases. Germline loops: CDR1 SGHRS, CDR2 YFSETQ. This CDR3 is built from 16 residues. Trimming at V came to 0 bases and at J to 0 bases, leaving 6 bases not matched to a gene. CDR3 region: CASSLGGQFPSYEQYF. In DNA form, the CDR3 reads TGCGCCAGCAGCTTGGGGGGACAGTTCCCCTCCTACGAGCAGTACTTC.

There are many counts of this clonotype. The gene calls are TRBV7-2 and TRBJ2-3; D remains unclear. This CDR3 has 15 residues. V dropped 4 bases and J dropped 0 bases, with 11 bases sitting between them. Germline V CDR1 and CDR2: SGHTA, FQGNSA. The CDR3 region has the DNA TGTGCCAGCAGCTCAGAAGGATTTAGCACAGATACGCAGTATTTT. Amino acid sequence: CASSSEGFSTDTQYF.

This clonotype showed up many times. V and J are TRBV2 and TRBJ2-7; perhaps TRBD1 as D (5 bases). Germline lookup yields CDR1 SNHLY and CDR2 FYNNEI. This CDR3 has 14 amino acids. The V and J ends lost 2 bases and 9 bases respectively, with 17 bases between them. CDR3 DNA: TGTGCCAGCAGTGAAATATCCGTCGGTCAGGGGCAGTACTTC. It is translated as CASSEISVGQGQYF.

This clonotype showed up just a few times. This sequence joins TRBV20-1 and TRBJ2-5; D may correspond to TRBD1 or TRBD2 (5 bases each). The germline V and J ends were trimmed by 1 base and 5 bases, with 14 bases remaining between them. Germline V lookup: CDR1 DFQATT, CDR2 SNEGSKA (reference sequence). The CDR3 has 14 residues. CDR3: CSARVKGSEETQYF. DNA for the CDR3: TGCAGTGCTAGAGTAAAGGGGAGCGAGGAGACCCAGTACTTC.

The rearrangement joins TRBV14 to TRBJ1-4; D is ambiguous. CDR1 is SGHDN, CDR2 FVKESK, per germline. V lost 3 bases and J lost 4, with 12 bases in between. This CDR3 spans 15 amino acids. Here the CDR3 reads CASSHSPGFNEKLFF. In DNA, the CDR3 is TGTGCCAGCAGCCACTCTCCAGGCTTTAATGAAAAACTGTTTTTT.

This clonotype was detected ten times or more. This chain connects TRBV7-9 to TRBJ2-7; D perhaps matches TRBD2 (6 bases). Trimming removed 5 bases at V and 7 bases at J, with 18 bases between. Germline V gene data show CDR1 as SEHNR and CDR2 as FQNEAQ (reference sequence). The CDR3 consists of 14 residues. CDR3 bases: TGTGCCAGCAGCACAGAACCGGGAGAAAGGGAGCAGTACTTC. It is translated as CASSTEPGEREQYF.

The V and J genes are TRBV7-9 and TRBJ2-5; D might be TRBD1 (5 bases). Looked up from germline, CDR1 is SEHNR and CDR2 is FQNEAQ (reference sequence). The CDR3 is made up of 13 amino acids. V gave up 9 bases and J gave up 1 base, with 12 bases separating them. The CDR3 DNA reads as TGTGCCAGTATGAGACAGATCCAAGAGACCCAGTACTTC. Its translation is CASMRQIQETQYF. Together with reference TRBV7-9 and TRBJ2-5, the CDR3 gives the full variable domain: DTGVSQNPRHKITKRGQNVTFRCDPISEHNRLYWYRQTLGQGPEFLTYFQNEAQLEKSRLLSDRFSAERPKGSFSTLEIQRTEQGDSAMYLCASMRQIQETQYFGPGTRLLVL.

Many counts were recorded for this clonotype. The chain carries TRBV27 and TRBJ1-5; 7 nucleotides align to TRBD1. In germline, CDR1 is MNHEY, CDR2 SMNVEV (reference sequence). The V and J ends lost 3 bases and 6 bases, in that order; junction bases with no gene match: 8. The length of the CDR3 is 15 residues. DNA for the CDR3: TGTGCCAGCAGTTTTTCGGCAGGGGGAGGTCAGCCCCAGCATTTT. Translating it yields CASSFSAGGGQPQHF.

This clonotype was seen at least ten times. V and J are TRBV7-8 and TRBJ2-3; 10 bases are shared with TRBD2. V shed 5 bases and J 2 bases; nucleotides not matched to a gene: 4. Germline CDR1 is SGHVS and CDR2 is FQNEAQ. The CDR3 is 15 amino acids. The CDR3 protein is CASSPLAGYTDTQYF. Here the CDR3 DNA reads TGTGCCAGCAGCCCACTAGCGGGGTACACAGATACGCAGTATTTT.

The sample holds many counts of this clonotype. This chain uses TRBV7-2 with TRBJ1-3, with D tentatively TRBD1 (5 bases). Trimming pared 1 base from V and 1 base from J, leaving 8 bases between. The CDR3 length is 15 residues. Looked up from germline, CDR1 is SGHTA and CDR2 is FQGNSA. The CDR3 nucleotides read TGTGCCAGCAGCTTAGACAGGAGATCTGGAAACACCATATATTTT. The encoded protein is CASSLDRRSGNTIYF.

Many counts were recorded for this clonotype. The chain uses TRBV7-2 and TRBJ1-2; 11 nucleotides line up with TRBD1. This CDR3 is 15 amino acids long. The germline V gene encodes CDR1 SGHTA and CDR2 FQGNSA. The V segment lost 3 bases and the J segment 8 bases; nucleotides outside the gene matches: 8. Here the CDR3 DNA reads TGTGCCAGCAGCTTGCAAGGACAGGGGGCGGAAGGCTACACCTTC. It codes for CASSLQGQGAEGYTF.